This T cell receptor beta chain originates from a study of shared clonotypes between healthy human individuals. A remark on this clone: The target antigen is unknown.

Methods used by the authors: Filtering differed because ImmunoSEQ produced junction-only sequences that carried no quality scores. The repertoire was sequenced with immunoSEQ multiplex PCR; TCRdb's copy has only in-frame clones and lacks some. The V and J calls and the clone size are those of that table, but D and trimming were determined from the DNA. The table shows 2 million or so clones, with 85% to 95% occurring only once. Germline V CDR1 and CDR2: MNHEY, SMNVEV (reference sequence). This CDR3 spans 13 amino acids. V lost 3 bases and J 5 bases, leaving 10 bases between the germline ends. Study-level points and caveats: Enrolling few donors narrowed the genetic and exposure-history diversity that was represented.

V usage is TRBV27 and J usage is TRBJ2-5; D possibly corresponds to TRBD1 (6 bases). The sequenced sample consisted of naive CD4+ T cells sorted from blood. Subset of the sample: CD45RA+ positively selected. This sequence was found in a young man in good health. CDR3 sequence reads: CASSFTGRETQYF. The CDR3 nucleotides read TGTGCCAGCAGTTTTACAGGGCGGGAGACCCAGTACTTC.